The source of this T cell receptor beta chain is a study of blood T cell repertoires in COVID-19. Turning to the study itself: The samples span acute and convalescent COVID-19 from the United States, Italy and Spain. Nucleic acid was either cDNA or gDNA, and it came from T cells, B-cell-depleted T cells, or PBMCs.

The CDR3 consists of 16 residues. Per the germline V gene, CDR1 is SGHKS and CDR2 is YYEKEE (reference sequence). V shed 0 bases and J 8 bases; nucleotides not matched to a gene: 5. As handled by the study authors: Using reference gene primer amplification, nucleated cell counts were estimated. Sequenced by immunoSEQ multiplex PCR; TCRdb stores in-frame clones only, minus some. V and J calls and clone size are given by that table; D and trimming were obtained from the DNA. Here the sample spans 20,000 to 25,000 clones, approximately 90% being singletons. The gene calls are TRBV5-5 and TRBJ2-3, with 14 positions matching TRBD2. Sequencing used peripheral blood. The receptor comes from an elderly woman with active COVID-19. DNA of the CDR3: TGTGCCAGCAGCTTGGGACTAGCGGGGGGGCCCGTTACGCAGTATTTT. It encodes CASSLGLAGGPVTQYF.